Below, one T cell receptor (beta chain) is given with its context. The sample originates from a study of OX40 agonist ivuxolimab in advanced cancers. The repertoire was sequenced with immunoSEQ multiplex PCR; TCRdb's copy has only in-frame clones and lacks some. The sample yields about 62,000 clones, about four fifths seen once. The source material was CD4+ or CD8+ T cells sorted from blood, sampled in a trial of the OX40 agonist ivuxolimab. This clonotype originated in an adult with an advanced solid tumor such as melanoma, head and neck, liver or kidney cancer.

In nucleotides, the CDR3 is TGTGCCAGCAGCTTAGCGCTGACCCGGAGCGAGACCCAGTACTTC. Protein product: CASSLALTRSETQYF. The chain carries TRBV7-6 and TRBJ2-5; D not resolved. V gave up 0 bases and J gave up 5 bases, with 13 bases separating them. From germline, CDR1 is SGHVS and CDR2 FNYEAQ. CDR3 length equals 15 residues.